These 18 T cell receptor beta chains were sequenced from one sample in a study of shared clonotypes between healthy human individuals. Some clones are missing from TCRdb's copy, which holds only in-frame ones; the method was immunoSEQ multiplex PCR. The sample holds almost 750,000 clones, 72% seen once. The sequenced sample consisted of memory CD4+ T cells sorted from blood. Regarding subset: CD45RA-negative fraction. The receptors stem from a woman aged 25 to 39 in good health.

This clone was detected only a few times. The rearrangement joins TRBV7-3 to TRBJ2-7; 7 bases agree with TRBD1. CDR3 length: 13 residues. Germline lookup yields CDR1 SGHTA and CDR2 FQGTGA. The J segment lost 6 bases and the V segment lost 5 bases, leaving 7 bases of the junction unmatched. The CDR3 coding sequence is TGTGCCAGCAGCCCCTCAACAGGGGCCGAGCAGTACTTC. Protein: CASSPSTGAEQYF.

The chain links TRBV30 to TRBJ1-5; a weak D match, TRBD1 (5 bases). V shed 2 bases and J shed 0 bases, with 8 bases lying between them. CDR1 GTSNPN and CDR2 SVGIG come from the germline V gene (reference sequence). The CDR3 is 14 amino acids. CDR3 in amino acids: CAWSSGHSNQPQHF. CDR3 sequence (DNA): TGTGCCTGGAGTTCAGGGCATAGCAATCAGCCCCAGCATTTT.

This clone was observed a handful of times. This chain links TRBV19 with TRBJ2-1, with TRBD2 matching over 10 bases. The V segment lost 5 bases and the J segment 4 bases; nucleotides outside the gene matches: 8. The CDR3 length is 16 residues. From germline, CDR1 is LNHDA and CDR2 SQIVND (reference sequence). The CDR3 is CASSRTSGKPYNEQFF. The CDR3, as DNA: TGTGCCAGTAGTCGGACTAGCGGAAAACCTTACAATGAGCAGTTCTTC.

The rearrangement joins TRBV19 to TRBJ1-5; D unclear. The CDR3 is 14 amino acids. Trimming removed 4 bases from V and 6 bases from J, with 13 bases in between. Germline V gives CDR1 LNHDA, CDR2 SQIVND (reference sequence). CDR3: CASSTGHRSQPQHF. The CDR3 bases are TGTGCCAGTAGTACAGGTCATAGGAGTCAGCCCCAGCATTTT.

This clone was detected many times. This chain connects TRBV19 to TRBJ2-5, with 11 bases aligning to TRBD2. This CDR3 is built from 20 residues. Trimming at V came to 0 bases and at J to 0 bases, leaving 12 bases not matched to a gene. CDR1 and CDR2 (germline): LNHDA, SQIVND (reference sequence). Here the CDR3 DNA reads TGTGCCAGTAGTATAGATCGATCGACTAGCGGGGTCCCCTACCAAGAGACCCAGTACTTC. Its protein product is CASSIDRSTSGVPYQETQYF.

The J gene is TRBJ2-3, the V gene TRBV7-2; D uncertain. CDR3 length: 13 amino acids. V shed 2 bases and J shed 5 bases, with 8 bases lying between them. The germline CDR1 and CDR2 sequences are SGHTA and FQGNSA. The CDR3 is CASSLRTEDTQYF. The DNA for the CDR3 is TGTGCCAGCAGCTTACGGACGGAAGATACGCAGTATTTT.

V gene TRBV5-1 combines with J gene TRBJ2-1; TRBD2 matches at 8 bases. The CDR3 runs to 16 residues. Per germline, CDR1 SGHRS and CDR2 YFSETQ. With V trimmed by 4 bases and J by 8 bases, 14 bases remained unmatched. The CDR3 DNA follows: TGCGCCAGCAGCCGGGGGGGCGGCGTGGTGGGCGATGAGCAGTTCTTC. Protein sequence: CASSRGGGVVGDEQFF.

The rearrangement links TRBV7-6 to TRBJ2-1; 7 bases are shared with TRBD2. The CDR3 extends over 13 amino acids. CDR1 and CDR2 from the germline V gene are SGHVS and FNYEAQ. V lost 11 bases, J lost 7 bases, and 11 bases stayed unmatched. CDR3 nucleotide sequence: TGTGCCTCCAGCGGGGTTTCGGGGAATGAGCAGTTCTTC. Amino acid sequence: CASSGVSGNEQFF.

The chain has TRBV7-9 and TRBJ1-2; D gene uncertain. This CDR3 region has 14 residues. Germline CDR1 is SEHNR and CDR2 is FQNEAQ (reference sequence). V was cut by 1 base and J by 4 bases, with 10 bases left in between. Here the CDR3 DNA reads TGTGCCAGCAGCTTAGACGCGATCCTCTATGGCTACACCTTC. Its protein is CASSLDAILYGYTF.

The DNA of the CDR3 is TGTGCCATCAGTGATTCGGGGCCTCCCTACGAGCAGTACTTC. Protein: CAISDSGPPYEQYF. The chain couples TRBV10-3 to TRBJ2-7, with D possibly called TRBD1 or TRBD2 (5 bases each). The ends were cut back, 3 bases at V and 2 bases at J, with 11 bases in the middle. Germline loops: CDR1 ENHRY, CDR2 SYGVKD. This CDR3 is 14 amino acids long.

This rearrangement joins TRBV11-3 to TRBJ2-1, with D perhaps TRBD1 (5 bases). CDR3 length: 14 residues. Germline CDR1 SGHNT, CDR2 YENEEA. Trimming removed 5 bases at V and 13 bases at J, with 21 bases between. The CDR3 nucleotides are TGTGCCAGCAGCCTAAGAAAGGACACTGGGGTTCAGTTCTTC. Its translation is CASSLRKDTGVQFF. Looking up the rest from reference TRBV11-3 and TRBJ2-1 gives the full variable domain: EAGVVQSPRYKIIEKKQPVAFWCNPISGHNTLYWYLQNLGQGPELLIRYENEEAVDDSQLPKDRFSAERLKGVDSTLKIQPAELGDSAVYLCASSLRKDTGVQFFGPGTRLTVL.

The rearrangement joins TRBV4-1 to TRBJ2-3, with TRBD2 identical over 9 bases. Germline V gene sequence: CDR1 MGHRA, CDR2 YSYEKL. Trimming at V came to 1 base and at J to 3 bases, leaving 5 bases not matched to a gene. The CDR3 sequence is 16 residues long. The CDR3: CASSQAASGVTDTQYF. CDR3 nucleotide sequence: TGCGCCAGCAGCCAAGCGGCTAGCGGGGTTACAGATACGCAGTATTTT.

The genes are TRBV5-1 and TRBJ2-5; no reliable D call. The CDR3 is made up of 15 amino acids. V was clipped by 0 bases and J by 4 bases, with 13 bases between them. Germline-derived CDR1 and CDR2 are SGHRS and YFSETQ. The CDR3: CASSLERLVVETQYF. CDR3 bases: TGCGCCAGCAGCTTGGAAAGGCTAGTCGTAGAGACCCAGTACTTC.

This clone was recorded a few times. The chain has TRBV28 and TRBJ2-3; D not resolved. CDR3 length equals 16 residues. From germline, CDR1 is MDHEN and CDR2 SYDVKM. V was shortened by 5 bases and J by 1 base, with 16 bases between the two germline ends. This CDR3 is CASSPPRPGGTDTQYF. The CDR3 region has the DNA TGTGCCAGCAGTCCCCCCCGACCGGGTGGCACAGATACGCAGTATTTT.

The chain combines TRBV5-1 with TRBJ2-7; D possibly uses TRBD1 or TRBD2 (5 bases each). Between the trimmed V and J ends, which lost 4 bases and 1 base, there was a span of 15 bases. The CDR3 has 15 amino acids. Germline V gives CDR1 SGHRS, CDR2 YFSETQ. The CDR3 sequence is CASSPVRDGSYEQYF. The CDR3 bases are TGCGCCAGCAGCCCTGTTCGGGACGGATCCTACGAGCAGTACTTC.

V is TRBV30 and J is TRBJ2-5; 10 bases align to TRBD2. Per germline, CDR1 GTSNPN and CDR2 SVGIG (reference sequence). J gave up 5 bases and V 0 bases, and 21 bases lay outside the gene matches. This CDR3 region has 20 residues. The CDR3 DNA follows: TGTGCCTGGAGTGTACCCCTGGGGAGGGAGTTAGCGGGAGGCGCGGAGACCCAGTACTTC. This encodes CAWSVPLGRELAGGAETQYF.

The chain carries TRBV18 and TRBJ2-2; D ambiguous. The germline CDR1 and CDR2 sequences are KGHSH and LQKENI. Trimming cost V 0 bases and J 1 base, with 9 bases left between them. This CDR3 region has 16 residues. The CDR3 sequence is CASSPPSRKNTGELFF. The CDR3, as DNA: TGTGCCAGCTCACCACCGTCCCGTAAGAACACCGGGGAGCTGTTTTTT.

The chain has TRBV19 and TRBJ1-5; 7 nucleotides match TRBD1. The V gene end was trimmed by 8 bases and the J gene end by 3 bases; junction bases not matched to a gene: 7. The CDR3 length is 14 residues. Germline CDR1 reads LNHDA; CDR2 reads SQIVND (reference sequence). Here the CDR3 reads CASLDRVNNQPQHF. In nucleotides, the CDR3 is TGTGCCAGTCTAGACAGGGTAAACAATCAGCCCCAGCATTTT.